The rows below give T cell receptor beta chains drawn from one sample of a study of T cell responses to AZD1222 COVID-19 vaccine. Assay used: immunoSEQ multiplex PCR; TCRdb lists only in-frame clones, some missing. The sample contains 150,000 or so clones, 91% of which appear only once. The sequencing used peripheral blood, collected on day 0 of AZD1222 vaccination. These receptors originate from an adult in good health. Each CDR3 is given with its conserved first and last residue. The D gene is left open where the match is weak. Rows may omit the clone size; those that give it use once, few, many or a size class.

TRBD2,TRBV2,once,TRBJ2-2,TGTGCCAGCACGGGGGGGTTGGACACCGGGGAGCTGTTTTTT,CASTGGLDTGELFF
TRBD2,TRBV7-2,-,TRBJ2-1,TGTGCCAGCGGACTAGCGGGAAGCTCCTACAATGAGCAGTTCTTC,CASGLAGSSYNEQFF
TRBD2,TRBV20-1,-,TRBJ2-2,TGCAGTGCCAGTCCCCGGGGTGGCGGGAGGAGCGGGGAGCTGTTTTTT,CSASPRGGGRSGELFF
TRBD1,TRBV6-5,-,TRBJ1-2,TGTGCCAGCGATCCGGGACAGGGGACTTATGGCTACACCTTC,CASDPGQGTYGYTF
-,TRBV24-1,-,TRBJ1-5,TGTGCCACCAGGCGCAATCGGTCTAAGCGTGATAGCAATCAGCCCCAGCATTTT,CATRRNRSKRDSNQPQHF
TRBD1,TRBV10-3,-,TRBJ2-7,TGTGCCATCAGACCGGGACAGGGGCTCCCCCGTCTCTCCTACGAGCAGTACTTC,CAIRPGQGLPRLSYEQYF
-,TRBV6-4,-,TRBJ2-7,TGTGCCAGCAGTGAAGGCAGGGGAGGCGAGCAGTACTTC,CASSEGRGGEQYF
-,TRBV7-2,-,TRBJ2-3,TGTGCCAGCAGCTTAGTCCGCACAGATACGCAGTATTTT,CASSLVRTDTQYF
-,TRBV4-3,-,TRBJ2-7,TGCGCCAGCAGCCGGGGGGGACAAAGCTCCTACGAGCAGTACTTC,CASSRGGQSSYEQYF
TRBD2,TRBV5-4,-,TRBJ2-7,TGTGCCAGCAGCTTGACTAGCGGTGCCTACGAGCAGTACTTC,CASSLTSGAYEQYF
TRBD1,TRBV30,-,TRBJ1-4,TGTGCCTGGAGTGACTCGACAGGGCTTGGTGAAAAACTGTTTTTT,CAWSDSTGLGEKLFF
TRBD1,TRBV28,-,TRBJ1-2,TGTGCCAGCAGTGCCGGACAGGGGAACTATGGCTACACCTTC,CASSAGQGNYGYTF
-,TRBV7-3,-,TRBJ2-3,TGTGCCAGCAGCCCGGGGAGTGGTATAGGGGATACGCAGTATTTT,CASSPGSGIGDTQYF
-,TRBV19,-,TRBJ2-6,TGTGCCAGTAGTTGGGCCTCTGGGGCCAACGTCCTGACTTTC,CASSWASGANVLTF
TRBD2,TRBV5-1,-,TRBJ2-1,TGCGCCAGCAGCTTGGGCGGGACTAGCGGGAAAGCGGGTTACAATGAGCAGTTCTTC,CASSLGGTSGKAGYNEQFF
TRBD2,TRBV18,few,TRBJ2-5,TGTGCCAGCTCGCCGGATCCCGGGAGGGAGACCCAGTACTTC,CASSPDPGRETQYF
-,TRBV6-2/TRBV6-3,-,TRBJ1-1,TGTGCCAGCAGTTACTTGTGGCAGCTGAACACTGAAGCTTTCTTT,CASSYLWQLNTEAFF
TRBD1,TRBV27,-,TRBJ1-5,TGTGCCAGCAGTGAGACAGGGGCGGCTCAGCCCCAGCATTTT,CASSETGAAQPQHF
-,TRBV5-4,-,TRBJ2-7,TGTGCCAGCAGCAATTCACAGGGTTCCTACGAGCAGTACTTC,CASSNSQGSYEQYF
TRBD2,TRBV7-2,-,TRBJ2-1,TGTGCCAGCAGCCCGTCGGGGGGGCCGGAAAATGAGCAGTTCTTC,CASSPSGGPENEQFF
-,TRBV7-6,-,TRBJ2-3,TGTGCCAGCAGCTTAGCGTTTGGTCCCACAGATACGCAGTATTTT,CASSLAFGPTDTQYF
-,TRBV5-5,-,TRBJ1-1,TGTGCCAGCAGCTTGAGGGGTGACACTGAAGCTTTCTTT,CASSLRGDTEAFF
-,TRBV5-1,-,TRBJ1-6,TGCGCCAGCAGCTTGTTCGGGATGGCTTATAATTCACCCCTCCACTTT,CASSLFGMAYNSPLHF
-,TRBV4-3,once,TRBJ2-1,TGCGCCAGCGGGAGGAGCTCCTACAATGAGCAGTTCTTC,CASGRSSYNEQFF
TRBD2,TRBV6-5,-,TRBJ2-1,TGTGCCAGCAGTTACTCACGGGAGGGCTTCTATGAGCAGTTCTTC,CASSYSREGFYEQFF
TRBD2,TRBV14,-,TRBJ2-1,TGTGCCAGCAGCAAAACTAGCGGGCTATACAATGAGCAGTTCTTC,CASSKTSGLYNEQFF
-,TRBV10-1,-,TRBJ2-1,TGCGCCAGCAGTGAGCAAGGGAGGTCCTACAATGAGCAGTTCTTC,CASSEQGRSYNEQFF
-,TRBV19,-,TRBJ1-6,TGTGCCAGTGTGGCCGAGGACATAACTAATTCACCCCTCCACTTT,CASVAEDITNSPLHF
-,TRBV19,-,TRBJ2-1,TGTGCCAGTAGTATAGTTCTCCAGGGGGGAAATGAGCAGTTCTTC,CASSIVLQGGNEQFF
-,TRBV6-5,-,TRBJ2-7,TGTGCCAGCAGCCCACTAGGGGGAGAGCAGTACTTC,CASSPLGGEQYF
-,TRBV11-2,-,TRBJ1-1,TGTGCCAGCAGCTCACTCGGTGGTTTGGGGATCACTGAAGCTTTCTTT,CASSSLGGLGITEAFF
-,TRBV19,-,TRBJ2-1,TGTGCCAGTAGTCCTGGGGCAGGGAGGAACAATGAGCAGTTCTTC,CASSPGAGRNNEQFF
-,TRBV3-1/TRBV3-2,-,TRBJ1-5,TGTGCCAGCAGCCTCCCGACTTCGTGGGATCGCAATCAGCCCCAGCATTTT,CASSLPTSWDRNQPQHF
-,TRBV5-1,-,TRBJ1-1,TGCGCCAGCAGCTTCCCCGGGGGCGGCACTGAAGCTTTCTTT,CASSFPGGGTEAFF
-,TRBV11-2,-,TRBJ1-6,TGTGCCAGCGGGTATTCACCCCTCCACTTT,CASGYSPLHF
-,TRBV9,-,TRBJ2-7,TGTGCCAGCAGCGTAGGTTACGGGGACGAGCAGTACTTC,CASSVGYGDEQYF
TRBD2,TRBV4-3,-,TRBJ2-1,TGCGCCAGCAGCGACTGGACTAGCGGGAACTACAATGAGCAGTTCTTC,CASSDWTSGNYNEQFF
-,TRBV7-8,once,TRBJ1-1,TGTGCCAGCAGCTCAATTGGGGGTACTGAAGCTTTCTTT,CASSSIGGTEAFF
TRBD2,TRBV18,-,TRBJ2-1,TGTGCCAGCTCACGGGGACCCGGGACTAGCGGGGGTGAGCAGTTCTTC,CASSRGPGTSGGEQFF
-,TRBV2,once,TRBJ2-1,TGTGCCAGCAGTGAAGCGACTGCGCAGTTCTTC,CASSEATAQFF
-,TRBV5-6,-,TRBJ1-1,TGTGCCAGCAGGCATACCGGGACCCTACCCCTCGACACTGAAGCTTTCTTT,CASRHTGTLPLDTEAFF